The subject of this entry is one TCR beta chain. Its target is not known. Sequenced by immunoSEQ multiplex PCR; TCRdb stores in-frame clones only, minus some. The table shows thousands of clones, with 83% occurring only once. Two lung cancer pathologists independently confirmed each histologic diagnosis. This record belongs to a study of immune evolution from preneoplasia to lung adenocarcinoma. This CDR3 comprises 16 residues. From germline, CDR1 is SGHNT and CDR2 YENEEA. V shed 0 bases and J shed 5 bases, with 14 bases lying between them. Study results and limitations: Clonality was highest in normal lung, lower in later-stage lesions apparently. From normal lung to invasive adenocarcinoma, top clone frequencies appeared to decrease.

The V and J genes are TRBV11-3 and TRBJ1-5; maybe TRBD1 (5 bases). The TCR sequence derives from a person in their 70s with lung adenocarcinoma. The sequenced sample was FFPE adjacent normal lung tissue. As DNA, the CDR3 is TGTGCCAGCAGCTTAGATCGGGAGACAGATTATCAGCCCCAGCATTTT. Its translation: CASSLDRETDYQPQHF. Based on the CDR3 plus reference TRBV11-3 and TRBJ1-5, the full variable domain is EAGVVQSPRYKIIEKKQPVAFWCNPISGHNTLYWYLQNLGQGPELLIRYENEEAVDDSQLPKDRFSAERLKGVDSTLKIQPAELGDSAVYLCASSLDRETDYQPQHFGDGTRLSIL.